Listed below are T cell receptor beta chains from one sample, sequenced in a study of blood T cell repertoires in COVID-19. Clones were read by immunoSEQ multiplex PCR, and TCRdb kept only the in-frame ones, dropping some. This sample yields 90,000 to 100,000 clones, of which around 90% are seen a single time; around 5.2% belongs to the top ten. The specimen sequenced was peripheral blood. The receptors were gathered from a man in his sixties with COVID-19, enrolled during active disease. The CDR3 runs from the conserved cysteine through the conserved F or W. Fields, in order: V gene, J gene, CDR3 length, D gene, CDR3 DNA, CDR3 protein. The D gene is left open where the match is weak.

>TRBV4-3|TRBJ1-1|13|NA
TGCGCCAGCAGCCAAGTCGGAGGGACTGAAGCTTTCTTT
CASSQVGGTEAFF
>TRBV5-4|TRBJ2-7|14|TRBD1
TGTGCCAGCAGCTCGGACAGGGCTTCCTACGAGCAGTACTTC
CASSSDRASYEQYF
>TRBV12-5|TRBJ1-6|14|TRBD1
TGTGCTAGTGCCTTAGACAGGGAGGCTTCACCCCTCCACTTT
CASALDREASPLHF
>TRBV5-1|TRBJ2-1|15|TRBD1
TGCGCCAGCAGCTTTGGGGACAGGTGGGGAAATGAGCAGTTCTTC
CASSFGDRWGNEQFF
>TRBV25-1|TRBJ2-1|15|TRBD1
TGTGCCAGCAGGATAGGCCGCACAGGGGGGAATGAGCAGTTCTTC
CASRIGRTGGNEQFF
>TRBV27|TRBJ1-6|14|NA
TGTGCCAGCAGTTTACGGCGGGCGGAGTCACCCCTCCACTTT
CASSLRRAESPLHF
>TRBV24-1|TRBJ2-7|17|TRBD1
TGTGCCACCAGTGAGACGCCGGGACAGGGGTCTCTCTACGAGCAGTACTTC
CATSETPGQGSLYEQYF
>TRBV10-3|TRBJ2-3|13|NA
TGTGCCATCAGCTCGCTCGTAGCGAATACGCAGTATTTT
CAISSLVANTQYF
>TRBV7-9|TRBJ2-1|13|NA
TGTGCCAGCAGCCCCCGGGGCTACAATGAGCAGTTCTTC
CASSPRGYNEQFF
>TRBV7-8|TRBJ1-2|16|TRBD1
TGTGCCAGCAGCTTAGTGGGGGGACAGTTTAACTATGGCTACACCTTC
CASSLVGGQFNYGYTF
>TRBV11-1|TRBJ2-5|13|TRBD1
TGTGCCAGCAGCCCTACAGGGGTGGAGACCCAGTACTTC
CASSPTGVETQYF
>TRBV10-2|TRBJ1-2|14|NA
TGCGCCAGCAGTGAGTCGGGACAAGACTATGGCTACACCTTC
CASSESGQDYGYTF
>TRBV25-1|TRBJ1-1|15|TRBD1
TGTGCCAGCAGTGAACAGGGGACAGAGAACACTGAAGCTTTCTTT
CASSEQGTENTEAFF
>TRBV6-5|TRBJ1-1|14|TRBD1
TGTGCCAGCAGTCTTGACAGGGTGAACACTGAAGCTTTCTTT
CASSLDRVNTEAFF
>TRBV28|TRBJ2-7|15|TRBD2
TGTGCCAGCAGTTTGACTAGCGGGAGTATGTACGAGCAGTACTTC
CASSLTSGSMYEQYF
>TRBV4-2|TRBJ2-3|15|NA
TGTGCCAGCAGCCAAGGACAGCCTAGCACAGATACGCAGTATTTT
CASSQGQPSTDTQYF
>TRBV2|TRBJ1-1|13|NA
TGTGCCAGCAGGGAGACAGGGAACACTGAAGCTTTCTTT
CASRETGNTEAFF
>TRBV3-1/TRBV3-2|TRBJ1-2|15|TRBD1
TGTGCCAGCAGCAGGGGCGAGGGACAGGGACGGGGCTACACCTTC
CASSRGEGQGRGYTF
>TRBV6-2/TRBV6-3|TRBJ1-3|17|TRBD1
TGTGCCAGCAGTTCGACATCAGGGGGCCCCTCTGGAAACACCATATATTTT
CASSSTSGGPSGNTIYF
>TRBV15|TRBJ1-2|15|NA
TGTGCCACCAGCAGAGTCCAGGGGACAAACTATGGCTACACCTTC
CATSRVQGTNYGYTF
>TRBV18|TRBJ2-1|16|TRBD2
TGTGCCAGCTCACCCCTAGGGAGCGGGAGGGGCAATGAGCAGTTCTTC
CASSPLGSGRGNEQFF
>TRBV19|TRBJ1-5|17|NA
TGTGCCAGTAGTATAGACAGGGGCGGGTATAGCAATCAGCCCCAGCATTTT
CASSIDRGGYSNQPQHF
>TRBV6-5|TRBJ1-1|14|TRBD1
TGTGCCAGCAGTCACAGGGGCCAGAACACTGAAGCTTTCTTT
CASSHRGQNTEAFF
>TRBV19|TRBJ2-1|14|NA
TGTGCCAGTAGTATTTACGGGGTAACCAATGAGCAGTTCTTC
CASSIYGVTNEQFF